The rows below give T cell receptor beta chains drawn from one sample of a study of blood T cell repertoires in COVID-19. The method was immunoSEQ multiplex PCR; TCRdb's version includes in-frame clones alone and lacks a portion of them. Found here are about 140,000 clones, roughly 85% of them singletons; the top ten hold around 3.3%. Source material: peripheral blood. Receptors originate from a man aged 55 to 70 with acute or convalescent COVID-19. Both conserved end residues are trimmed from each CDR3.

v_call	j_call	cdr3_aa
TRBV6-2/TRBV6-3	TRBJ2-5	ASSSGTGGWPETQY
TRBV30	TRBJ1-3	AWSVRRALGNTIY
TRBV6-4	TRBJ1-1	ASSDRANTEAF
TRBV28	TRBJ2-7	ASSLSGTRSYEQY
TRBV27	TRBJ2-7	ASSAQALADGEQY
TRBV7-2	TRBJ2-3	ASRTSGFSTDTQY
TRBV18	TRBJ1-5	ASSGGPRKEPQH
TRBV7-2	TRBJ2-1	ASSPTQPGLRGEEQF
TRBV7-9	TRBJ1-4	ASERELNEKLF
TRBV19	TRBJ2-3	ASSIVDRVTDTQY
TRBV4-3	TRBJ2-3	ASSQLLAGGGRDTQY
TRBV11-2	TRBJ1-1	ASSFDRDTRNTEAF
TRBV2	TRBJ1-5	ASSPGQGKLGNQPQH
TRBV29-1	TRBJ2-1	SVEATSGKVDEQF
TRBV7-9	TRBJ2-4	ASSAGTSGSYGNIQY
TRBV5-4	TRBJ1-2	ASTSTGPYGYT
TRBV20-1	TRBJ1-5	SASGLGQLNQPQH
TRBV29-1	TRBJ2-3	SVVLLTSGYTDTQY
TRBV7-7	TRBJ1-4	ASSLGTGQSNEKLF
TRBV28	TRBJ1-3	ASTLGTGSGNTIY
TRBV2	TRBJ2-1	ASGKLADNEQF
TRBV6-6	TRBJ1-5	ASSFTGNQPQH
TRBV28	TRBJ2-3	ASSPIVRGTDTQY
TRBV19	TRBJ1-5	ASSIKLGPRVIQPQH
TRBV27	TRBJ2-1	ASLPGQGMGEQF
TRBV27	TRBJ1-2	ASSLNHRANYGYT
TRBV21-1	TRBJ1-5	ASSQVRTGRGVRPQH
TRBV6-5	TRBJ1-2	ASSYRQGGGYT
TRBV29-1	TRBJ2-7	SVEGQGGEQY
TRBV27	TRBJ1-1	ASSSLDRGLLNTEAF
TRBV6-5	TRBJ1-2	ASSLTRGSRGYT
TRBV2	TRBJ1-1	ASSSQLNTEAF